This record looks at one T cell receptor (beta chain) sequence and its context. As yet, its antigen is unknown. This specimen comes from a study of cytomegalovirus exposure and HLA in healthy donors. Study-level information: Previous work identified 120 million or so unique TCR beta sequences from 200 million or so T cells.

There are 15 residues in the CDR3. Trimming shortened V by 0 bases and J by 6 bases, and 14 bases separated the two germline ends. Germline CDR1 is MNHEY and CDR2 is SMNVEV (reference sequence). PCR primers comprised 60 Vbeta and 13 Jbeta primers. Under the authors' procedure: Approximately 11 million of 80 million or so unique TCR beta chains were shared, per a later count. Clones were read by immunoSEQ multiplex PCR, and TCRdb kept only the in-frame ones, dropping some. The V and J calls and clone size were taken over from that table, and D and trimming were inferred from the DNA. Its listing shows 100,000 to 150,000 clones. Regarding the study as a whole: As a later analysis showed, a missense DCLRE1C variant was linked to trimming of TCR beta V- and J-genes. The availability of immune exposure information extended only to CMV serostatus.

The sequenced material came from PBMCs. The chain employs TRBV27 and TRBJ1-1, with a possible D match to TRBD1 (6 bases). This sequence was found in a middle-aged woman in good health and CMV-seronegative. As DNA, the CDR3 is TGTGCCAGCAGTTTATCGACGGGGGGCGTCGCTGAAGCTTTCTTT. Protein product: CASSLSTGGVAEAFF.